This TCR beta chain emerged from a study of T cells in Graves' hyperthyroidism and ophthalmopathy. Study-wide context: Peripheral blood was collected at initial diagnosis, before any treatment. General study findings and limits: Ophthalmopathy was predicted by the model a median of around 5.9 months ahead of onset. A model of 13 V-J pairs discriminated ophthalmopathy from stable hyperthyroidism.

As for this clonotype: Antigen specificity is unknown.

Trimming removed 1 base from V and 8 bases from J; junction bases left unmatched: 9. Germline V gene lookup returns CDR1 LNHDA and CDR2 SQIVND (reference sequence). This CDR3 is built from 17 residues. Researchers took RNA transcripts and amplified the TCR beta CDR3 regions from them. HTBI primers drove first-round RT-PCR of the TCR CDR3. One entry per CDR3 protein, called by TCRdb with MiXCR from the multiplex PCR reads. Seen here are just under 750,000 distinct CDR3 sequences, 35% observed once, and the top ten hold around a third. The source is a woman in her forties with Graves' hyperthyroidism. V is TRBV19 and J is TRBJ1-4, with 11 positions matching TRBD1. Input material: blood. DNA for the CDR3: TGTGCCAGTAGTATAGGAGGGACAGGGGGTTGGAACGAAAAACTGTTTTTT. Translating it yields CASSIGGTGGWNEKLFF.